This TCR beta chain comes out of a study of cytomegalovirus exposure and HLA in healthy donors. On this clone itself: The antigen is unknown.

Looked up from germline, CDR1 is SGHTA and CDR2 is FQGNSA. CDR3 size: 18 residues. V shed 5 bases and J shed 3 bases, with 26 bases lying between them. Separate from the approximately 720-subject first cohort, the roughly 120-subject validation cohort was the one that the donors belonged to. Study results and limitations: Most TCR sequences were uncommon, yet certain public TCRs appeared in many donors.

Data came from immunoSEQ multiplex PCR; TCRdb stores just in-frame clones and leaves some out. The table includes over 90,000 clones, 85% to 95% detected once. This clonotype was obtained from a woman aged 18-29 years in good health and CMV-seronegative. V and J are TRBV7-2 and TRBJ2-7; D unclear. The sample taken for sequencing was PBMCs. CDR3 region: CASSVSNNIVWADYEQYF. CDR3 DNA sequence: TGTGCCAGCAGCGTCTCTAACAATATAGTATGGGCTGACTACGAGCAGTACTTC. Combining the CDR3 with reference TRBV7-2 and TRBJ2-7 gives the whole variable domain GAGVSQSPSNKVTEKGKDVELRCDPISGHTALYWYRQSLGQGLEFLIYFQGNSAPDKSGLPSDRFSAERTGGSVSTLTIQRTQQEDSAVYLCASSVSNNIVWADYEQYFGPGTRLTVT.